Included here is one T cell receptor (beta chain) sequence, with context. What it binds is unknown. This specimen belongs to a study of radiotherapy plus CTLA-4 blockade in lung cancer. Germline CDR1 is SGHRS and CDR2 is YFSETQ. With 0 bases removed from V and 9 bases from J, the gap between germline ends came to 10 bases. The CDR3 extends over 13 amino acids. Study-wide results and limits: Tumor-origin TCR clones grew in blood after radiotherapy plus ipilimumab.

Method: immunoSEQ multiplex PCR; TCRdb's copy keeps in-frame clones and lacks some. This sample has 80,000 to 100,000 clones, with about four fifths found just once. The specimen was peripheral blood, collected from a patient treated with radiotherapy plus ipilimumab. The sequence was collected from a human donor with non-small cell lung cancer who had a partial response to radiotherapy plus ipilimumab. Some clones in this sample may be carry-over from other donors' samples. This chain uses TRBV5-1 with TRBJ2-1; D is unclear. CDR3 protein: CASSLDHPVEQFF. CDR3 DNA sequence: TGCGCCAGCAGCTTGGACCACCCGGTTGAGCAGTTCTTC.